These 5 T cell receptor beta chains were sequenced from one sample in a study of tumor-infiltrating lymphocytes in primary liver carcinoma. A primer in the constant region served to generate TCR beta cDNA from around 500 ng of total RNA. Library construction for TCR beta comprised three nested multiplex PCR rounds performed with slightly modified ARM-PCR. Rounds one and two of PCR, each of about 10 cycles, were primed with TRBV1-TRBV30 forward primers and a C-beta reverse primer. TCRdb recomputed calls from the multiplex PCR reads with MiXCR, one row per CDR3 protein. The sample consists of 70,000 to 75,000 distinct CDR3 sequences, about 72% of them appearing once. For each extraction, RNA and DNA were obtained together from 20-30 mg of unsorted bulk tissue. Sequenced material: liver tumor tissue from sampling region 4. The subset is: tumor region T4, right-lateral pole. These receptors all stem from a man aged 35-49 years with primary liver carcinoma and hepatitis B virus infection.

Many counts were recorded for this clonotype. This rearrangement joins TRBV19 to TRBJ2-7; 11 positions match TRBD1. The CDR3 runs to 15 residues. Germline trimming cut 5 bases from V and 3 bases from J; bases unmatched to any gene: 6. Germline CDR1 LNHDA, CDR2 SQIVND (reference sequence). Written as DNA, the CDR3 is TGTGCCAGTAGTCCGGGGACAGGGGGTGGCTACGAGCAGTACTTC. This translates into CASSPGTGGGYEQYF.

Many counts were recorded for this clonotype. The rearrangement joins TRBV28 to TRBJ2-7; no clear D. The V and J ends lost 3 bases and 0 bases respectively, with 6 bases between them. Per germline, CDR1 MDHEN and CDR2 SYDVKM. This CDR3 is 13 amino acids long. As DNA, the CDR3 is TGTGCCAGCAGTTTTCGGAGCTCCTACGAGCAGTACTTC. This sequence encodes CASSFRSSYEQYF.

Points on this clonotype: At one of its ends the junction is not consistent with the germline gene, which may arise from a read error. The chain joins TRBV29-1 to TRBJ2-3, with D possibly matching TRBD1 (6 bases). This CDR3 comprises 13 residues. Germline assignment: CDR1 SQVTM and CDR2 ANQGSEA. CDR3 amino acids: CSVDMIRTDTLYF. The CDR3 DNA sequence: TGCAGCGTGGACATGATTAGGACAGATACGCTGTATTTT.

This clonotype has a single count. The rearrangement uses TRBV13 and TRBJ2-3; D unclear. V lost 5 bases and J lost 5, with 11 bases in between. The CDR3 consists of 13 residues. Germline V gives CDR1 PRHDT, CDR2 FYEKMQ (reference sequence). This chain's CDR3 is CASSLESVDTQYF. The CDR3 nucleotides read TGTGCCAGCAGCCTAGAGAGTGTAGATACGCAGTATTTT.

The chain links TRBV4-1 to TRBJ2-1; D gene unclear. Germline values: CDR1 MGHRA, CDR2 YSYEKL. The CDR3 has 12 residues. The CDR3 coding sequence is TGCATTAGCAGCCTTTATGACAATGAGCAGTTCTTC. It codes for CISSLYDNEQFF.